A selection of T cell receptor beta chains follows, all from one sample in a study of blood T cells in healthy people across ages. TCRdb reprocessed the 5' RACE reads with MiXCR, giving one entry per CDR3 protein. The data contain around 1,000,000 distinct CDR3 sequences, around 25% of them seen just once; the ten biggest clones take up 0.75%. These data also formed part of another study, on T cells of mothers and their children.

Source material: blood. Receptors originate from a girl aged 2 to 10 in good health. The CDR3 runs from the conserved cysteine through the conserved F or W. The order of the fields is CDR3 DNA, CDR3 protein, D gene, V gene, J gene, clone size. A D gene is named only where the DNA matches it firmly. Not all rows give a size; the values are once, few, many and, for expanded clones, a class.

TGCAGCGTTGAAGAAGGGGCAAACTCTGGAAACACCATATATTTT,CSVEEGANSGNTIYF,NA,TRBV29-1,TRBJ1-3,NA
TGTGCCAGCGGTTTAATTTCAGGCTGGACTGAAGCTTTCTTT,CASGLISGWTEAFF,NA,TRBV27,TRBJ1-1,few
TGTGCCAGCAGTGAAATCAGGGGCAGGGAAGCTTTCTTT,CASSEIRGREAFF,NA,TRBV6-1,TRBJ1-1,NA
TGTGCCACCAGGATAGCGGGAAATTCCTACAATGAGCAGTTCTTC,CATRIAGNSYNEQFF,TRBD2,TRBV15,TRBJ2-1,once
TGTGCCAGCAGCTCACCAGGGTTTGTCGGTGGCTACACCTTC,CASSSPGFVGGYTF,NA,TRBV7-3,TRBJ1-2,NA
TGTGCCAGCAGTTATTCGGGCCCCAACACAGATACGCAGTATTTT,CASSYSGPNTDTQYF,NA,TRBV6-5,TRBJ2-3,few
TGCGCCAGCAGCCAAGATGCAGGGTTTGGTGGCTACACCTTC,CASSQDAGFGGYTF,NA,TRBV4-3,TRBJ1-2,many
TGCGCCAGCAGCCCGGAAGACAGGGAATCCTACGAGCAGTACTTC,CASSPEDRESYEQYF,TRBD1,TRBV4-1,TRBJ2-7,few
TGTGCCAGCAGCTATCCCCGGGTTGGGGGCAACTACAATGAGCAGTTCTTC,CASSYPRVGGNYNEQFF,NA,TRBV7-9,TRBJ2-1,NA
TGTGCCAGCAGCGCGGGACAGGGGGTCGTCAAAAACATTCAGTACTTC,CASSAGQGVVKNIQYF,TRBD1,TRBV7-2,TRBJ2-4,NA
TGCAGTGCCGAAGACAGGGAATACGCCGAGCAGTACTTC,CSAEDREYAEQYF,TRBD1,TRBV20-1,TRBJ2-7,NA
TGTGCCAGCAGCGTAGCACCGGGGTTTGAAGCTTTCTTT,CASSVAPGFEAFF,NA,TRBV9,TRBJ1-1,NA
TGTGCCAGCTCACCAGAACTAGCGGGATTTCTCGGGGAGCTGTTTTTT,CASSPELAGFLGELFF,TRBD2,TRBV18,TRBJ2-2,few
TGTGCCAGCAGTATCGGACTAGCGGGAGGAAGCACAGATACGCAGTATTTT,CASSIGLAGGSTDTQYF,TRBD2,TRBV6-7,TRBJ2-3,once
TGCAGTGCTAGCCGTAGACTAGCGGGAGGAGGTGAGCAGTTCTTC,CSASRRLAGGGEQFF,TRBD2,TRBV20-1,TRBJ2-1,NA
TGCGCCAGCAGCCAAGGCGGGGAAGGGTCCTACGAGCAGTACTTC,CASSQGGEGSYEQYF,NA,TRBV4-3,TRBJ2-7,NA
TGTGCCAGCAGCCAAGATGACAGGGGGCAAGAAAAACTGCTTTTT,CASSQDDRGQEKLLF,TRBD1,TRBV4-2,TRBJ1-4,once
TGTGCCAGCAACCTTAGAGTTTGGACGAACACTGAAGCTTTCTTT,CASNLRVWTNTEAFF,NA,TRBV4-2,TRBJ1-1,NA
TGTGCCAGCAGCTTAGAAGGTTTTCATGAAAAACTGTTTTTT,CASSLEGFHEKLFF,NA,TRBV7-9,TRBJ1-4,NA
TGTGCCACCGCGGCCGGGGACAGGGGGGCCTACGAGCAGTACTTC,CATAAGDRGAYEQYF,TRBD1,TRBV28,TRBJ2-7,NA
TGTGCCAGCAGCCCCGAAGGCAAGGTGTCACCCCTCCACTTT,CASSPEGKVSPLHF,NA,TRBV7-3,TRBJ1-6,once
TGTGCCAGCAGCTTAAGAAGCGGGAAAGACATTCAGTACTTC,CASSLRSGKDIQYF,TRBD2,TRBV7-2,TRBJ2-4,many
TGTGCCACCAGAGACTGGATCAATGAGCGGTTCTTC,CATRDWINERFF,NA,TRBV25-1,TRBJ2-1,NA
TGCAGCGCTCGGACTCCGGGGGATTTGGCGACAGATACGCAGTATTTT,CSARTPGDLATDTQYF,NA,TRBV29-1,TRBJ2-3,NA
TGCGCCAGCAGCTTGGCCGACAGGGCTGAGACCCAGTACTTC,CASSLADRAETQYF,TRBD1,TRBV5-1,TRBJ2-5,few
TGTGCCTCTGGGCCTTACTCCTACGAGCAGTACTTC,CASGPYSYEQYF,NA,TRBV6-5,TRBJ2-7,NA
TGCGCCAGCAGCCAAGATCTTGCCTTACTCAATGAGCAGTTCTTC,CASSQDLALLNEQFF,NA,TRBV4-3,TRBJ2-1,NA
TGCAGTGCTAGTGGCTCCGGGATAGGGGGCTACACCTTC,CSASGSGIGGYTF,NA,TRBV20-1,TRBJ1-2,NA
TGCAGCGTCGGACTAGCAGCGAACAATGAGCAGTTCTTC,CSVGLAANNEQFF,TRBD2,TRBV29-1,TRBJ2-1,NA
TGTGCCAGCAGCATGCCCGGGGTCAACTCCTACAATGAGCAGTTCTTC,CASSMPGVNSYNEQFF,NA,TRBV7-2,TRBJ2-1,NA
TGTGCCAGTATGAAAAACCCTACAGGGAGTAATGAAAAACTGTTTTTT,CASMKNPTGSNEKLFF,NA,TRBV28,TRBJ1-4,NA
TGTGCCAGCAGCTTGTATCAGGGGGCGGGAATCTTGGAGACCCAGTACTTC,CASSLYQGAGILETQYF,TRBD1,TRBV5-6,TRBJ2-5,NA
TGTGCCAGCAGGACCAATAATTCACCCCTCCACTTT,CASRTNNSPLHF,NA,TRBV27,TRBJ1-6,few
TGTGCCAGCAGCTTGAATGGAGTTAACGGCTACACCTTC,CASSLNGVNGYTF,NA,TRBV11-2,TRBJ1-2,NA
TGTGCCAGCAGAGTGGACAGGGAGAAAGGAAACTATGGCTACACCTTC,CASRVDREKGNYGYTF,TRBD1,TRBV2,TRBJ1-2,few
TGCGCCAGCAGCTTGGAGGCTAGCGCCACCGGGGAGCTGTTTTTT,CASSLEASATGELFF,NA,TRBV5-1,TRBJ2-2,NA
TGCGCCAGCAGCTTAATGGGCGGGGGGGCCTCCGATGAGCAGTTCTTC,CASSLMGGGASDEQFF,TRBD2,TRBV7-3,TRBJ2-1,few
TGTGCCAGCAGTGAAGGTGCACCAGGGTATGAAAAACTGTTTTTT,CASSEGAPGYEKLFF,NA,TRBV6-1,TRBJ1-4,few
TGTGCCAGCAGAAACTCCTACGAGCAGTACTTC,CASRNSYEQYF,NA,TRBV7-2,TRBJ2-7,NA
TGTGCCAGCAGCCCTAGGGGGGGGCACACCGGGGAGCTGTTTTTT,CASSPRGGHTGELFF,NA,TRBV12-3/TRBV12-4,TRBJ2-2,few
TGTGCCAGCAGCAGGATCTCTGGAAACACCATATATTTT,CASSRISGNTIYF,NA,TRBV7-9,TRBJ1-3,few
TGTGCCAGCAGCTTAGCGACAATAGCGGGAGTTCACGAGCAGTACTTC,CASSLATIAGVHEQYF,TRBD2,TRBV11-1,TRBJ2-7,NA
TGTGCCAGCAGGAGACAGGGTTGGAACACCGGGGAGCTGTTTTTT,CASRRQGWNTGELFF,TRBD1,TRBV5-6,TRBJ2-2,NA
TGCGCCAGCAGCTTGACCGGGACAGACAACGAGCAGTACTTC,CASSLTGTDNEQYF,TRBD1,TRBV5-1,TRBJ2-7,NA
TGCAGCGTTGGAGGGGGGGCTCTTGAGACCCAGTACTTC,CSVGGGALETQYF,NA,TRBV29-1,TRBJ2-5,many